This T cell receptor (beta chain) appears in the sequencing data of a study of blood T cell repertoires in COVID-19. On the study more broadly: COVID-19 samples from acute and convalescent phases originated in the United States, Italy and Spain. T cells, B-cell-depleted T cells, or PBMCs provided the cDNA or gDNA that served as material.

V gave up 0 bases and J gave up 5 bases; unmatched junction bases: 4. The CDR3 covers 15 residues. Per germline, CDR1 SEHNR and CDR2 FQNEAQ (reference sequence). Original processing notes: Scientists estimated how many nucleated cells there were by amplifying reference gene primers. Profiled with immunoSEQ multiplex PCR; TCRdb holds only in-frame clones, not every one. D and trimming were read from the DNA, whereas the V and J calls and clone size are those reported in that table. The sample carries hundreds of thousands of clones, 70% to 90% recorded once. The receptor comes from a young woman with active or convalescent COVID-19. The chain links TRBV7-9 to TRBJ2-5; 9 nucleotides agree with TRBD2. Sequencing was done on a sample of peripheral blood. CDR3 sequence (DNA): TGTGCCAGCAGCTTAGCTGGGGGACTAGCCGAGACCCAGTACTTC. It specifies CASSLAGGLAETQYF. Based on the CDR3 plus reference TRBV7-9 and TRBJ2-5, the full variable domain is DTGVSQNPRHKITKRGQNVTFRCDPISEHNRLYWYRQTLGQGPEFLTYFQNEAQLEKSRLLSDRFSAERPKGSFSTLEIQRTEQGDSAMYLCASSLAGGLAETQYFGPGTRLLVL.